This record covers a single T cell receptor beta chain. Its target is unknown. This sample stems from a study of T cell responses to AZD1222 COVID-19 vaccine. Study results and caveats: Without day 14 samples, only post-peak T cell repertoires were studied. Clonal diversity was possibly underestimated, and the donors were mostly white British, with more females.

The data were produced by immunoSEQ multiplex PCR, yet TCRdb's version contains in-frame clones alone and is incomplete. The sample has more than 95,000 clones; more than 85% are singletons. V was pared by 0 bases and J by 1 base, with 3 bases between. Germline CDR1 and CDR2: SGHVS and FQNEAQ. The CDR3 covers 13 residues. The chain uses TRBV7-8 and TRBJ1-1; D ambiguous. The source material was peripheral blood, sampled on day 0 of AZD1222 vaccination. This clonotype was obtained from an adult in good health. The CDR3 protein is CASSLAKNTEAFF. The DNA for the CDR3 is TGTGCCAGCAGCTTAGCGAAGAACACTGAAGCTTTCTTT.